The 25 T cell receptor beta chains given below trace back to one sample, sequenced in a study of T cells after yellow fever vaccination. In TCRdb, the 5' RACE reads were re-called with MiXCR into one record per CDR3 protein. The data contain hundreds of thousands of distinct CDR3 sequences, about 9.5% of them singletons. The sequenced sample was PBMCs, obtained on the day of the first yellow fever vaccination. These receptors originate from a man aged 18-30 years who received the YFV17D yellow fever vaccine.

The rearrangement links TRBV5-1 to TRBJ1-3, with D hard to call. In germline, CDR1 is SGHRS, CDR2 YFSETQ. The V gene lost 1 base and the J gene lost 3 bases, with 11 bases spanning the gap. This CDR3 spans 15 amino acids. CDR3 nucleotides: TGCGCCAGCAGCTTGTCCGGGGTATATGGAAACACCATATATTTT. Its translation: CASSLSGVYGNTIYF.

This clonotype has more than one count but fewer than ten. The chain recombines TRBV6-5 with TRBJ1-6; D is ambiguous. From germline, CDR1 is MNHEY and CDR2 SVGAGI. The CDR3 is 15 residues long. V was cut by 2 bases and J by 8 bases, with 13 bases left in between. The CDR3 nucleotides read TGTGCCAGCAGTTACGCCGGGAAAAGGGATTCACCCCTCCACTTT. Amino acids: CASSYAGKRDSPLHF.

Ten or more counts support this clonotype. At one of its ends the junction is not consistent with the germline gene, which may arise from a read error. V usage is TRBV6-5 and J usage is TRBJ2-1; D remains ambiguous. This CDR3 region has 11 residues. Germline assignment: CDR1 MNHEY and CDR2 SVGAGI. The CDR3 region is CASSSGNEQFF. For the CDR3, the DNA is TGCGCCAGCAGCTCGGGCAATGAGCAGTTCTTC.

The chain has TRBV29-1 and TRBJ2-2; 7 nucleotides agree with TRBD2. Germline V lookup: CDR1 SQVTM, CDR2 ANQGSEA. The CDR3 sequence is 16 residues long. With V trimmed by 3 bases and J by 2 bases, 9 bases remained unmatched. CDR3: CSVEGARGRNTGELFF. CDR3 in DNA: TGCAGCGTTGAGGGCGCGCGGGGGAGAAACACCGGGGAGCTGTTTTTT.

This clonotype was seen ten or more times. The V call is TRBV20-1, the J call TRBJ2-1, with a weak D call TRBD1 (6 bases). The ends were cut back, 3 bases at V and 6 bases at J, with 12 bases in the middle. The CDR3 length is 13 residues. Germline lookup yields CDR1 DFQATT and CDR2 SNEGSKA (reference sequence). CDR3 sequence (DNA): TGCAGTGCTAGGGCCGGGACAATCAATGAGCAGTTCTTC. It translates to CSARAGTINEQFF.

This rearrangement joins TRBV7-3 to TRBJ2-1; 9 nucleotides align to TRBD2. The CDR3 runs to 16 residues. The junction had 14 bases not matched to a gene; V was cut back by 5 bases and J by 9 bases. CDR1 SGHTA and CDR2 FQGTGA come from the germline V gene. The CDR3 is CASSAGGGFPHSEQFF. DNA for the CDR3: TGTGCCAGCAGCGCGGGGGGGGGCTTCCCTCACAGTGAGCAGTTCTTC. The complete variable domain, with remaining parts taken from reference TRBV7-3 and TRBJ2-1, reads GAGVSQTPSNKVTEKGKYVELRCDPISGHTALYWYRQSLGQGPEFLIYFQGTGAADDSGLPNDRFFAVRPEGSVSTLKIQRTERGDSAVYLCASSAGGGFPHSEQFFGPGTRLTVL.

This clonotype was counted many times. V usage is TRBV6-1 and J usage is TRBJ2-2; 9 bases are shared with TRBD1. The CDR3 totals 13 residues. V dropped 6 bases and J dropped 6; count of bases not matched to a gene: 2. Germline CDR1 and CDR2: MNHNS and SASEGT. The CDR3 spells CASRRQGAGELFF. CDR3 nucleotides: TGTGCCAGCAGGAGACAGGGGGCCGGGGAGCTGTTTTTT.

This clonotype has at least ten counts. The chain joins TRBV10-3 to TRBJ1-2; the D is unclear. The CDR3 has 14 amino acids. V gave up 0 bases and J gave up 4 bases, with 9 bases separating them. The V gene's germline CDR1 is ENHRY and CDR2 SYGVKD. CDR3 sequence (DNA): TGTGCCATCAGTGAGTCGGGGAGGAGCTATGGCTACACCTTC. Translated: CAISESGRSYGYTF.

This clonotype was detected ten times or more. The gene calls are TRBV7-2 and TRBJ1-2; TRBD1 is a possible D gene (5 bases). CDR1 is SGHTA, CDR2 FQGNSA, per germline. The length of the CDR3 is 13 residues. V was trimmed by 3 bases and J by 8 bases, leaving 13 bases between them. The CDR3 protein is CASSFNDQGGYTF. CDR3 sequence (DNA): TGTGCCAGCAGCTTCAACGATCAGGGCGGCTACACCTTC.

This clonotype was observed a few times. The chain joins TRBV10-3 to TRBJ2-3, with 9 bases aligning to TRBD1. The CDR3 loop spans 17 amino acids. The V gene end was trimmed by 6 bases and the J gene end by 3 bases; junction bases not matched to a gene: 13. CDR1 is ENHRY and CDR2 is SYGVKD in the germline V gene. The CDR3 DNA reads as TGTGCCATCAGCCCCTCCCCGGGACAGGGACCTACAGATACGCAGTATTTT. Its translation is CAISPSPGQGPTDTQYF.

The gene calls are TRBV20-1 and TRBJ2-2, with D perhaps assigned TRBD1 or TRBD2 (6 bases each). V lost 7 bases and J 2 bases, leaving 17 bases between the germline ends. The CDR3 spans 15 residues. The germline V gene has CDR1 DFQATT and CDR2 SNEGSKA (reference sequence). This CDR3 reads CSVWPGDSNTGELFF. The CDR3, as DNA: TGCAGTGTTTGGCCAGGGGACTCCAACACCGGGGAGCTGTTTTTT.

Many counts were recorded for this clonotype. CDR3 DNA sequence: TGTGCCATCAGTGATGCACAGGGGGTTCAGCCCCAGCATTTT. It specifies CAISDAQGVQPQHF. This rearrangement joins TRBV10-3 to TRBJ1-5; TRBD1 agrees at 8 bases. V gave up 3 bases and J gave up 6 bases; unmatched junction bases: 4. Germline loops: CDR1 ENHRY, CDR2 SYGVKD. There are 14 residues in the CDR3.

As regards this clonotype: Here the CDR3 omits its conserved ending phenylalanine or tryptophan, so a read error is the likely source. This rearrangement joins TRBV11-2 to TRBJ2-3, with D tentatively TRBD1 (6 bases). Germline V CDR1 and CDR2: SGHAT, FQNNGV. This CDR3 region has 14 residues. The ends were cut back, 1 base at V and 2 bases at J, with 7 bases in the middle. The CDR3: CASSLGQVTDTQYL. As DNA, the CDR3 is TGTGCCAGCAGCTTAGGACAGGTCACAGATACGCAGTATTTA.

Of note for this clonotype: At one boundary the junction diverges from the germline segment, which might be a read error. This rearrangement joins TRBV29-1 to TRBJ1-1; tentative D call: TRBD1 (5 bases). Germline lookup yields CDR1 SQVTM and CDR2 ANQGSEA. CDR3 length: 8 residues. CDR3 sequence reads: CSVSGRNF. The CDR3 coding sequence is TGCAGCGTATCGGGACGGAACTTT.

This clonotype was seen a handful of times. This rearrangement joins TRBV7-9 to TRBJ2-5, with D perhaps matching TRBD1 (5 bases). Deletions cut 9 bases from V and 4 bases from J, with 27 bases between. The CDR3 totals 17 residues. Germline CDR1 SEHNR, CDR2 FQNEAQ (reference sequence). DNA for the CDR3: TGTGCCAGTTCGCGTAAATCCCAGCAGGGCGGACGAGAGACCCAGTACTTC. It translates to CASSRKSQQGGRETQYF.

CDR3 nucleotides: TGCGCCAGCTGGGAAATAGCGGGGTACACAGATACGCAGTATTTT. Its translation is CASWEIAGYTDTQYF. This chain links TRBV5-1 with TRBJ2-3; 8 nucleotides line up with TRBD2. Germline CDR1 is SGHRS and CDR2 is YFSETQ. Trimming cost V 7 bases and J 2 bases; bases outside gene matches: 9. There are 15 residues in the CDR3.

In its sample, this clonotype was seen a few times. CDR3 coding DNA: TGTGCCAGCAGTGAATTTTACGGGGGCAAGCAGGAGACCCAGTACTTC. Translating gives CASSEFYGGKQETQYF. The rearrangement uses TRBV25-1 and TRBJ2-5; D tentatively fits TRBD1 or TRBD2 (6 bases each). Trimming removed 1 base at V and 5 bases at J, with 17 bases between. This CDR3 region has 16 residues. Germline CDR1 MGHDK, CDR2 SYGVNS. Looking up the rest from reference TRBV25-1 and TRBJ2-5 gives the full variable domain: EADIYQTPRYLVIGTGKKITLECSQTMGHDKMYWYQQDPGMELHLIHYSYGVNSTEKGDLSSESTVSRIRTEHFPLTLESARPSHTSQYLCASSEFYGGKQETQYFGPGTRLLVL.

This clonotype was detected ten times or more. The V call is TRBV20-1, the J call TRBJ2-1, with D perhaps TRBD1 or TRBD2 (6 bases each). CDR3 length: 15 residues. Germline V CDR1 and CDR2: DFQATT, SNEGSKA (reference sequence). Trimming pared 3 bases from V and 9 bases from J, leaving 21 bases between. CDR3: CSASQSYLRGGEQFF. The CDR3 DNA sequence: TGCAGTGCTAGCCAATCTTACCTCAGGGGAGGTGAGCAGTTCTTC.

This clonotype was observed at least ten times. The rearrangement joins TRBV5-4 to TRBJ2-3; maybe TRBD2 (6 bases). V was cut by 4 bases and J by 6 bases, with 15 bases left in between. The CDR3 covers 14 residues. CDR1 is SGHNT, CDR2 YYREEE, per germline (reference sequence). The CDR3 reads CASSHGRPEDTQYF. The DNA for the CDR3 is TGTGCCAGCAGCCATGGGAGGCCCGAGGATACGCAGTATTTT.

As for this clonotype: A much larger clone lies a single base off, so this may be a read error. V is TRBV15 and J is TRBJ2-1; D is possibly TRBD1 (8 bases). CDR1 is LNHNV and CDR2 is YYDKDF in the germline V gene (reference sequence). V dropped 5 bases and J dropped 11 bases, with 22 bases sitting between them. The CDR3 runs 15 residues. CDR3 DNA sequence: TGTGCCACCAGCTCGGGAGGACAGGGCGGGAATCAGCAGTTCTTC. This codes for CATSSGGQGGNQQFF. The full variable domain, in which reference TRBV15 and TRBJ2-1 provide the parts outside the CDR3, is DAMVIQNPRYQVTQFGKPVTLSCSQTLNHNVMYWYQQKSSQAPKLLFHYYDKDFNNEADTPDNFQSRRPNTSFCFLDIRSPGLGDTAMYLCATSSGGQGGNQQFFGPGTRLTVL.

The chain combines TRBV7-2 with TRBJ1-4; weak D call: TRBD1 (5 bases). Germline CDR1 SGHTA, CDR2 FQGNSA. The germline V and J ends were trimmed by 2 bases and 4 bases, with 14 bases remaining between them. CDR3 length: 16 amino acids. The CDR3 nucleotides are TGTGCCAGCAGCTTAAGTGGGTGGGGGGGTAATGAAAAACTGTTTTTT. Translating gives CASSLSGWGGNEKLFF.

The chain couples TRBV4-3 to TRBJ2-7; D not resolved. V lost 0 bases and J 0 bases, leaving 9 bases between the germline ends. The CDR3 consists of 15 residues. Germline-derived CDR1 and CDR2 are LGHNA and YSLEER. The CDR3 nucleotides are TGCGCCAGCAGCCAAGAGCGGCTTCCCTCCTACGAGCAGTACTTC. It codes for CASSQERLPSYEQYF.

The chain couples TRBV9 to TRBJ1-6; D is unclear. Germline-derived CDR1 and CDR2 are SGDLS and YYNGEE. The CDR3 extends over 14 amino acids. The V end lost 2 bases, the J end lost 4 bases, and 7 bases lay between the germline ends. The chain's CDR3 is CASSVRGYNSPLHF. In nucleotides, the CDR3 is TGTGCCAGCAGCGTTCGAGGTTATAATTCACCCCTCCACTTT.

The sample holds a few counts of this clonotype. This chain uses TRBV7-9 with TRBJ1-2; 7 bases align to TRBD1. Germline CDR1 reads SEHNR; CDR2 reads FQNEAQ (reference sequence). The CDR3 covers 13 residues. The ends lost 7 bases at V and 3 bases at J; junction bases unmatched: 5. In DNA form, the CDR3 reads TGTGCCAGCACCTGGGGGACAGACTATGGCTACACCTTC. It translates to CASTWGTDYGYTF.

The chain has TRBV12-3 or TRBV12-4 and TRBJ2-1; a possible D gene is TRBD2 (6 bases). CDR3 length equals 16 residues. The ends were cut back, 4 bases at V and 3 bases at J, with 16 bases in the middle. The CDR3 nucleotides read TGTGCCAGCAGTTCCTACTCCAGGAGGGACTACAATGAGCAGTTCTTC. Amino acid sequence: CASSSYSRRDYNEQFF.